The present TCR beta chain was sequenced within a study of T cells in Graves' hyperthyroidism and ophthalmopathy. RNA transcripts provided the source from which TCR beta CDR3 regions were amplified. TCR CDR3 regions were first amplified by RT-PCR with HTBI primers. TCRdb processed the multiplex PCR reads anew with MiXCR; each CDR3 protein has one entry. The sample shows 700,000 or so distinct CDR3 sequences, roughly 15% of them seen only once. The table lists this clonotype with many counts. The authors deemed Graves' hyperthyroidism stable absent ophthalmopathy progression within 18 months. PBMCs were collected from an approximately 9.3 ml volume of fresh peripheral blood. The CDR3 has 13 amino acids. With 6 bases removed from V and 2 bases from J, the gap between germline ends came to 11 bases.

The sequencing input was blood. This TCR derives from a young man with Graves' hyperthyroidism. The rearrangement uses TRBV12-3 or TRBV12-4 and TRBJ2-7, with a weak D call TRBD2 (5 bases). The CDR3 DNA reads TGTGCCAGCAGGCCGGACTCCACCTACGAGCAGTACTTC. Encoded protein: CASRPDSTYEQYF.